This T cell receptor beta chain derives from a study of blood T cell repertoires in COVID-19. The germline V gene has CDR1 SGHNT and CDR2 YENEEA. This CDR3 comprises 15 residues. Trimming cost V 1 base and J 4 bases, with 11 bases left between them. Assay used: immunoSEQ multiplex PCR; TCRdb lists only in-frame clones, some missing. The profile shows hundreds of thousands of clones, roughly four fifths of them singletons. Sequencing was carried out using PBMCs or T cells enriched from blood (not recorded which). The chain is built from TRBV11-3 and TRBJ2-1; D gene uncertain. This receptor was taken from a woman in her forties or fifties who had been exposed to COVID-19. The DNA of the CDR3 is TGTGCCAGCAGCTTAGGCTCCCAGACATACAATGAGCAGTTCTTC. This encodes CASSLGSQTYNEQFF.